The 18 T cell receptor beta chains below all came from one sample that was sequenced in a study of TIL therapy for anti-PD-1-resistant metastatic lung cancer. Time point denoted: pre-treatment sample, taken before nivolumab and TIL therapy. Sequencing used immunoSEQ v3. Produced via immunoSEQ multiplex PCR; TCRdb's table is partial and in-frame only. The table lists more than 55,000 clones, 69% of them singletons, with 6% to 8.5% in the top ten. The sample was blood, taken at baseline. The origin of the receptors is a person between 30 and 80 years old with non-small cell lung cancer.

This clone has a handful of counts. This chain joins TRBV7-3 and TRBJ1-1, with D tentatively TRBD1 (6 bases). V dropped 1 base and J dropped 2 bases, with 8 bases sitting between them. CDR3 length: 14 amino acids. Germline values: CDR1 SGHTA, CDR2 FQGTGA. For the CDR3, the DNA is TGTGCCAGCAGCTTAATGGGGGCCAACACTGAAGCTTTCTTT. Residues: CASSLMGANTEAFF.

This clone has only a few counts. The chain couples TRBV27 to TRBJ1-5, with TRBD1 matching over 10 bases. V lost 6 bases and J lost 7; bases outside the gene matches: 6. The CDR3 is 14 amino acids. Germline V gene data show CDR1 as MNHEY and CDR2 as SMNVEV (reference sequence). The CDR3 loop reads CASRPWTGGQPQHF. The CDR3 DNA sequence: TGTGCCAGCAGGCCCTGGACAGGGGGACAGCCCCAGCATTTT.

The rearrangement uses TRBV9 and TRBJ1-1; D unresolved. The CDR3 runs 14 residues. Trimming left V 4 bases short and J 1 base short, with 11 bases between. Germline-derived CDR1 and CDR2 are SGDLS and YYNGEE. The CDR3: CASSKRTENTEAFF. DNA for the CDR3: TGTGCCAGCAGCAAACGGACCGAGAACACTGAAGCTTTCTTT.

The chain has TRBV28 and TRBJ2-3, with 8 bases that match TRBD1. The CDR3 sequence is 18 residues long. The germline V gene has CDR1 MDHEN and CDR2 SYDVKM. V gave up 2 bases and J gave up 1 base; unmatched junction bases: 11. In nucleotides, the CDR3 is TGTGCCAGCAGTTTACCCACGGACAGGGTTCTTCGCACAGATACGCAGTATTTT. Translated, it gives CASSLPTDRVLRTDTQYF.

The chain is built from TRBV29-1 and TRBJ2-3, with 8 positions matching TRBD2. Germline assignment: CDR1 SQVTM and CDR2 ANQGSEA. The length of the CDR3 is 15 residues. V shed 7 bases and J 4 bases; nucleotides not matched to a gene: 13. Here the CDR3 reads CSGAVGGGLADTQYF. Written as DNA, the CDR3 is TGCAGCGGAGCGGTCGGGGGGGGCCTCGCAGATACGCAGTATTTT.

J is TRBJ2-5 and V is TRBV5-4; 8 nucleotides align to TRBD2. Germline V CDR1 and CDR2: SGHNT, YYREEE (reference sequence). CDR3 size: 15 residues. V was clipped by 4 bases and J by 2 bases; unmatched bases: 7. The CDR3 loop is CASSPTGGQQETQYF. CDR3 nucleotide sequence: TGTGCCAGCAGCCCGACGGGGGGGCAGCAAGAGACCCAGTACTTC. Full variable domain (rest looked up from reference TRBV5-4 and TRBJ2-5): ETGVTQSPTHLIKTRGQQVTLRCSSQSGHNTVSWYQQALGQGPQFIFQYYREEENGRGNFPPRFSGLQFPNYSSELNVNALELDDSALYLCASSPTGGQQETQYFGPGTRLLVL.

V is TRBV2 and J is TRBJ1-6; 8 nucleotides agree with TRBD1. The CDR3 consists of 16 residues. V lost 7 bases to trimming and J lost 5 bases; unmatched junction nucleotides: 10. Germline-derived CDR1 and CDR2 are SNHLY and FYNNEI. The CDR3 region has the DNA TGTGCCAGCAACGAGGACAGGGCGCGGAATAATTCACCCCTCCACTTT. Translation: CASNEDRARNNSPLHF.

The chain carries TRBV19 and TRBJ1-6; 7 nucleotides line up with TRBD1. After removal of 6 bases from V and 4 bases from J, the junction contained 3 bases not matched to a gene. The CDR3 is made up of 14 amino acids. Looked up from germline, CDR1 is LNHDA and CDR2 is SQIVND (reference sequence). Written as DNA, the CDR3 is TGTGCCAGTAGCCGACAGGGTTATAATTCACCCCTCCACTTT. It is translated as CASSRQGYNSPLHF.

V is TRBV7-6 and J is TRBJ1-6; the D is unclear. Germline loops: CDR1 SGHVS, CDR2 FNYEAQ. Trimming shortened V by 6 bases and J by 0 bases, and 3 bases separated the two germline ends. The CDR3 extends over 13 amino acids. CDR3 amino acids: CASRSSYNSPLHF. The CDR3 coding sequence is TGTGCCAGCAGGAGCTCCTATAATTCACCCCTCCACTTT.

The chain recombines TRBV5-1 with TRBJ2-3; TRBD2 aligns across 8 bases. CDR3 size: 15 residues. Losses at the gene ends were 0 bases for V and 2 bases for J; bases not matched to a gene: 2. The germline CDR1 and CDR2 sequences are SGHRS and YFSETQ. This chain's CDR3 is CASSLERGHTDTQYF. The CDR3 DNA sequence: TGCGCCAGCAGCTTGGAGCGGGGGCACACAGATACGCAGTATTTT.

This chain links TRBV7-6 with TRBJ1-4; 7 bases fit TRBD1. J was trimmed by 8 bases and V by 2 bases; bases with no gene match: 8. Germline CDR1 SGHVS, CDR2 FNYEAQ. This CDR3 region has 15 residues. This chain's CDR3 is CASSLRQGGREKLFF. The CDR3, as DNA: TGTGCCAGCAGCTTAAGACAGGGCGGCAGGGAAAAACTGTTTTTT.

The genes are TRBV5-1 and TRBJ2-5; tentative D call: TRBD2 (5 bases). The CDR3 is 13 amino acids. Trimming left V 4 bases short and J 4 bases short, with 11 bases between. Germline V gene data show CDR1 as SGHRS and CDR2 as YFSETQ. CDR3 amino acids: CASSMLAGETQYF. The CDR3 bases are TGCGCCAGCAGCATGCTAGCAGGAGAGACCCAGTACTTC.

The chain employs TRBV30 and TRBJ2-1, with TRBD2 as a possible D gene (6 bases). V gave up 2 bases and J gave up 8 bases, with 7 bases separating them. Germline CDR1 reads GTSNPN; CDR2 reads SVGIG (reference sequence). The CDR3 totals 11 residues. The CDR3 reads CAWSRRDEQFF. In DNA, the CDR3 is TGTGCCTGGAGTCGGAGGGATGAGCAGTTCTTC. The whole variable domain, filled in from reference TRBV30 and TRBJ2-1, reads SQTIHQWPATLVQPVGSPLSLECTVEGTSNPNLYWYRQAAGRGLQLLFYSVGIGQISSEVPQNLSASRPQDRQFILSSKKLLLSDSGFYLCAWSRRDEQFFGPGTRLTVL.

As concerns this clone: One end of the junction fails to match germline, which may point to a read error. This chain uses TRBV29-1 with TRBJ2-7, with no clear D. Germline V gives CDR1 SQVTM, CDR2 ANQGSEA. CDR3 length equals 11 residues. CDR3 loop: CSVRGSHEQYF. As DNA, the CDR3 is TGCAGCGTTCGAGGCTCCCACGAGCAGTACTTC.

The V call is TRBV13, the J call TRBJ1-1; 10 bases align to TRBD1. The J segment lost 3 bases and the V segment lost 4 bases, leaving 8 bases of the junction unmatched. The germline CDR1 and CDR2 sequences are PRHDT and FYEKMQ (reference sequence). The CDR3 runs 16 residues. This chain's CDR3 is CASSYRDRGPYTEAFF. The CDR3 DNA sequence: TGTGCCAGCAGCTACCGGGACAGGGGCCCGTACACTGAAGCTTTCTTT.

This chain connects TRBV11-2 to TRBJ1-5; possibly TRBD1 for D (6 bases). The CDR3 spans 13 residues. The ends were cut back, 1 base at V and 6 bases at J, with 7 bases in the middle. Germline assignment: CDR1 SGHAT and CDR2 FQNNGV. The CDR3 is CASSLAGVQPQHF. The CDR3 nucleotides are TGTGCCAGCAGCTTAGCAGGGGTTCAGCCCCAGCATTTT.

The rearrangement uses TRBV5-1 and TRBJ2-7, with TRBD2 as a possible D gene (6 bases). Trimming cost V 3 bases and J 3 bases, with 10 bases left between them. Germline V lookup: CDR1 SGHRS, CDR2 YFSETQ. The CDR3 covers 13 residues. CDR3 in DNA: TGCGCCAGCAGCTCAGGGACTTACTACGAGCAGTACTTC. Its protein is CASSSGTYYEQYF.

The rearrangement joins TRBV5-1 to TRBJ1-1; D gene unclear. The CDR3 consists of 14 residues. Trimming removed 0 bases at V and 4 bases at J, with 10 bases between. In germline, CDR1 is SGHRS, CDR2 YFSETQ. CDR3 DNA sequence: TGCGCCAGCAGCTTGGTTTCAGGCCCCACTGAAGCTTTCTTT. The encoded protein is CASSLVSGPTEAFF.